The 26 T cell receptor beta chains below were found in one sample sequenced in a study of T-cell reconstitution after alpha-beta-depleted transplantation in children. During its preparation, the TCRbeta library received unique molecular identifiers. TCRdb reanalysed the PCR reads using MiXCR and keeps one entry per CDR3 protein. Of approximately 500,000 distinct CDR3 sequences listed, 10% to 13% are singletons. Material: PBMCs, obtained before TCRalphabeta/CD19-depleted stem cell transplant. These receptors were collected from a child younger than 10 with inherited bone marrow failure, due to receive a stem cell transplant.

In its sample, this clonotype was seen many times. This sequence joins TRBV29-1 and TRBJ2-7, with TRBD1 as a possible D gene (6 bases). V lost 6 bases and J lost 2, with 11 bases in between. The CDR3 is 12 amino acids. Germline V gene sequence: CDR1 SQVTM, CDR2 ANQGSEA. The chain's CDR3 is CSVGSGAYEQYF. The CDR3 DNA sequence: TGCAGCGTGGGTTCAGGGGCCTACGAGCAGTACTTC.

This clonotype was recorded a few times. V usage is TRBV18 and J usage is TRBJ2-2; tentative D call: TRBD2 (6 bases). With 3 bases removed from V and 3 bases from J, the gap between germline ends came to 17 bases. CDR3 size: 17 residues. Per the germline V gene, CDR1 is KGHSH and CDR2 is LQKENI. CDR3 sequence (DNA): TGTGCCAGCTCACCGACTAGTTTCCCGGCCCACACCGGGGAGCTGTTTTTT. Translation gives CASSPTSFPAHTGELFF.

The rearrangement uses TRBV27 and TRBJ2-1; weak D call: TRBD2 (5 bases). The CDR3 is made up of 13 amino acids. The V gene's germline CDR1 is MNHEY and CDR2 SMNVEV (reference sequence). Trimming took off 5 bases at V and 6 bases at J, with 11 bases between the two ends. The CDR3 is CASSGLFGNEQFF. The CDR3 nucleotides read TGTGCCAGCAGTGGACTGTTCGGCAATGAGCAGTTCTTC.

Ten or more counts support this clonotype. The gene calls are TRBV5-5 and TRBJ2-4; 8 bases agree with TRBD1. In germline, CDR1 is SGHKS, CDR2 YYEKEE (reference sequence). This CDR3 has 12 amino acids. The ends lost 4 bases at V and 8 bases at J; junction bases unmatched: 2. CDR3 DNA sequence: TGTGCCAGCAGCATGGGACAGGACATTCAGTACTTC. It specifies CASSMGQDIQYF.

This clonotype has only a few counts. V and J are TRBV6-5 and TRBJ2-1; 13 bases match TRBD2. This CDR3 has 17 amino acids. With 6 bases clipped from V and 16 bases from J, the junction kept 21 bases outside the gene matches. Germline V gene data show CDR1 as MNHEY and CDR2 as SVGAGI. CDR3 loop: CASRWDWTSGRVSLGFF. The CDR3 DNA follows: TGTGCCAGCAGATGGGACTGGACTAGCGGGAGAGTTAGCTTAGGTTTCTTC.

This clonotype was recorded many times. The chain carries TRBV5-6 and TRBJ2-2, with D possibly matching TRBD2 (5 bases). The V end was cut by 5 bases, the J end by 2 bases, with 10 bases between. The germline CDR1 and CDR2 sequences are SGHDT and YYEEEE. The CDR3 loop spans 14 amino acids. Here the CDR3 reads CASRRGPNTGELFF. CDR3 nucleotides: TGTGCCAGCAGAAGAGGGCCAAACACCGGGGAGCTGTTTTTT.

V and J are TRBV9 and TRBJ2-7, with 10 positions matching TRBD2. The length of the CDR3 is 19 residues. The germline gives CDR1 SGDLS, CDR2 YYNGEE. J lost 3 bases, V lost 0 bases, and 15 bases had no gene match. The chain's CDR3 is CASSVVGRGGLARDYEQYF. The CDR3 DNA reads as TGTGCCAGCAGCGTAGTCGGGAGAGGGGGACTAGCGCGAGACTACGAGCAGTACTTC.

The chain has TRBV27 and TRBJ2-3; D tentatively fits TRBD1 or TRBD2 (5 bases each). The germline V gene encodes CDR1 MNHEY and CDR2 SMNVEV (reference sequence). Deletions cut 2 bases from V and 6 bases from J, with 18 bases between. This CDR3 contains 16 residues. The CDR3 DNA sequence: TGTGCCAGCAGTTTAGGGGGATATCCCGAGGTCGATACGCAGTATTTT. Translating gives CASSLGGYPEVDTQYF.

This clonotype was found many times. The rearrangement uses TRBV7-2 and TRBJ2-5; 9 bases fit TRBD1. The CDR3 spans 13 residues. V shed 5 bases, J shed 7 bases, and the junction held 5 bases outside the gene matches. CDR1 and CDR2 from the germline V gene are SGHTA and FQGNSA. Here the CDR3 reads CASSPQGAGTQYF. In nucleotides, the CDR3 is TGTGCCAGCAGCCCACAGGGGGCAGGGACCCAGTACTTC. Together with reference TRBV7-2 and TRBJ2-5, the CDR3 gives the full variable domain: GAGVSQSPSNKVTEKGKDVELRCDPISGHTALYWYRQSLGQGLEFLIYFQGNSAPDKSGLPSDRFSAERTGGSVSTLTIQRTQQEDSAVYLCASSPQGAGTQYFGPGTRLLVL.

This clonotype was observed at least ten times. The chain carries TRBV24-1 and TRBJ2-2; D is possibly TRBD2 (6 bases). The CDR3 extends over 15 amino acids. CDR1 is KGHDR, CDR2 SFDVKD, per germline. The ends were cut back, 4 bases at V and 4 bases at J, with 12 bases in the middle. This CDR3 reads CATSDGRKGTGELFF. The DNA of the CDR3 is TGTGCCACCAGTGACGGGAGAAAGGGCACCGGGGAGCTGTTTTTT.

To note about this clonotype: This may come from a read error, since a much larger clone is one base off. The V and J genes are TRBV4-2 and TRBJ2-2; 12 bases match TRBD2. The germline V gene encodes CDR1 LGHNA and CDR2 YNFKEQ. This CDR3 comprises 17 residues. Here the CDR3 reads CVSSQALSSGRAGELFF. CDR3 DNA: TGTGTCAGCAGCCAAGCTTTGTCTAGCGGGAGGGCCGGGGAGCTGTTTTTT.

This clonotype has a count of ten or more. The rearrangement joins TRBV7-9 to TRBJ2-3; D is uncertain. Germline assignment: CDR1 SEHNR and CDR2 FQNEAQ (reference sequence). V lost 5 bases and J 2 bases, leaving 11 bases between the germline ends. The length of the CDR3 is 14 residues. CDR3 DNA sequence: TGTGCCAGCAGCCTCTTCTCTACCACAGATACGCAGTATTTT. Amino acid sequence: CASSLFSTTDTQYF.

This clonotype was detected only a few times. V usage is TRBV20-1 and J usage is TRBJ1-5; D call uncertain. Germline V gene data show CDR1 as DFQATT and CDR2 as SNEGSKA (reference sequence). Between the trimmed V and J ends, which lost 4 bases and 3 bases, there was a span of 13 bases. The CDR3 length is 14 residues. CDR3 loop: CSAIQRTFNQPQHF. For the CDR3, the DNA is TGCAGTGCTATACAGCGCACCTTCAATCAGCCCCAGCATTTT.

This clonotype was recorded at least ten times. The V gene is TRBV10-3, the J gene TRBJ2-1; 10 bases map to TRBD2. This CDR3 is built from 16 residues. Trimming at V came to 2 bases and at J to 5 bases, leaving 6 bases not matched to a gene. The germline V gene encodes CDR1 ENHRY and CDR2 SYGVKD. The chain's CDR3 is CAISEPSGSIHNEQFF. The CDR3 nucleotides read TGTGCCATCAGTGAGCCTAGCGGGAGTATCCACAATGAGCAGTTCTTC.

This clonotype was counted only a few times. V is TRBV7-2 and J is TRBJ1-2; 9 bases map to TRBD1. There are 14 residues in the CDR3. V was pared by 3 bases and J by 3 bases, with 2 bases of the junction left unmatched. Germline lookup yields CDR1 SGHTA and CDR2 FQGNSA. CDR3 in amino acids: CASSFRDRDYGYTF. The CDR3 coding sequence is TGTGCCAGCAGCTTCCGGGACAGGGACTATGGCTACACCTTC.

This clonotype has at least ten counts. The V and J genes are TRBV29-1 and TRBJ1-1; D is uncertain. CDR1 SQVTM and CDR2 ANQGSEA come from the germline V gene. This CDR3 has 12 residues. The germline V and J ends were trimmed by 6 bases and 1 base, with 9 bases remaining between them. CDR3 protein: CSVASPNTEAFF. The DNA of the CDR3 is TGCAGCGTAGCGAGCCCGAACACTGAAGCTTTCTTT.

The table lists this clonotype with many counts. CDR3 loop: CATSGVGQPQHF. The DNA of the CDR3 is TGTGCCACCAGCGGGGTTGGTCAGCCCCAGCATTTT. The rearrangement links TRBV15 to TRBJ1-5; D call uncertain. The CDR3 totals 12 residues. Looked up from germline, CDR1 is LNHNV and CDR2 is YYDKDF (reference sequence). With 5 bases removed from V and 6 bases from J, the gap between germline ends came to 8 bases.

This clonotype was seen at least ten times. This chain joins TRBV7-9 and TRBJ2-1, with D uncertain. Germline CDR1 SEHNR, CDR2 FQNEAQ (reference sequence). V lost 2 bases and J lost 4, with 12 bases in between. The CDR3 has 15 amino acids. The CDR3 sequence is CASSLPDTAYNEQFF. CDR3 DNA sequence: TGTGCCAGCAGCTTACCTGACACGGCGTACAATGAGCAGTTCTTC.

The chain links TRBV5-1 to TRBJ2-5, with D possibly matching TRBD1 (6 bases). Trimming shortened V by 0 bases and J by 4 bases, and 13 bases separated the two germline ends. The CDR3 sequence is 15 residues long. Germline V gene sequence: CDR1 SGHRS, CDR2 YFSETQ. CDR3 amino acids: CASSLVWGRRETQYF. The CDR3 coding sequence is TGCGCCAGCAGCTTGGTTTGGGGGCGAAGAGAGACCCAGTACTTC.

This clonotype was detected many times. The rearrangement joins TRBV29-1 to TRBJ2-7; TRBD1 matches at 10 bases. The junction had 5 bases not matched to a gene; V was cut back by 5 bases and J by 4 bases. Germline V gives CDR1 SQVTM, CDR2 ANQGSEA. CDR3 length equals 13 residues. This CDR3 reads CSVMGQGNYEQYF. CDR3 sequence (DNA): TGCAGCGTTATGGGACAGGGGAATTACGAGCAGTACTTC.

The table lists this clonotype with many counts. The gene calls are TRBV6-2 or TRBV6-3 and TRBJ1-5, with 7 bases that match TRBD1. The CDR3 runs 14 residues. Germline V gene sequence: CDR1 MNHEY, CDR2 SVGEGT. Trimming at V came to 2 bases and at J to 4 bases, leaving 2 bases not matched to a gene. CDR3 sequence (DNA): TGTGCCAGCAGTTACCTACAGGGGAATCAGCCCCAGCATTTT. Amino acid sequence: CASSYLQGNQPQHF.

This clonotype was counted at least ten times. The V call is TRBV9, the J call TRBJ2-7; 7 nucleotides align to TRBD2. This CDR3 contains 14 residues. Losses at the gene ends were 4 bases for V and 0 bases for J; bases not matched to a gene: 4. The germline gives CDR1 SGDLS, CDR2 YYNGEE. The CDR3 DNA reads as TGTGCCAGCAGCCCCATAGCGGGCTCCTACGAGCAGTACTTC. It codes for CASSPIAGSYEQYF.

This clonotype was recorded many times. DNA of the CDR3: TGTGCCAGCAGCCGACTAGGGACAGAGACCCAGTACTTC. It translates to CASSRLGTETQYF. This sequence joins TRBV2 and TRBJ2-5, with a weak D call TRBD2 (6 bases). From germline, CDR1 is SNHLY and CDR2 FYNNEI. This CDR3 is built from 13 residues. Trimming took off 6 bases at V and 4 bases at J, with 12 bases between the two ends.

This clonotype has only one observation. This may be a read error: a much more frequent sequence differs by one nucleotide. V gene TRBV11-2 combines with J gene TRBJ2-5; D perhaps matches TRBD2 (7 bases). Germline V gene sequence: CDR1 SGHAT, CDR2 FQNNGV. V was cut by 5 bases and J by 2 bases, with 27 bases left in between. The CDR3 consists of 19 residues. The DNA for the CDR3 is TGTGCCAGCAGCCCCTCCCCCCGCGGGGGCTGGCGCGCACAAGAGACCCAGTACTTC. This sequence encodes CASSPSPRGGWRAQETQYF.

The chain uses TRBV9 and TRBJ2-2, with 9 bases lining up with TRBD2. J gave up 7 bases and V 2 bases, and 12 bases lay outside the gene matches. The V gene's germline CDR1 is SGDLS and CDR2 YYNGEE. The CDR3 loop spans 17 amino acids. The CDR3 bases are TGTGCCAGCAGCGTTAACCCCTTAGCGGGAGCGGGCGGGGAGCTGTTTTTT. Protein sequence: CASSVNPLAGAGGELFF.

The chain carries TRBV24-1 and TRBJ2-1, with 10 bases lining up with TRBD2. J was trimmed by 9 bases and V by 1 base; bases with no gene match: 14. The CDR3 totals 18 residues. Germline CDR1 is KGHDR and CDR2 is SFDVKD. CDR3 DNA: TGTGCCACCAGTGATTTTCATAGCGGGGGGAGCCTTTTTGGTGAGCAGTTCTTC. It encodes CATSDFHSGGSLFGEQFF.